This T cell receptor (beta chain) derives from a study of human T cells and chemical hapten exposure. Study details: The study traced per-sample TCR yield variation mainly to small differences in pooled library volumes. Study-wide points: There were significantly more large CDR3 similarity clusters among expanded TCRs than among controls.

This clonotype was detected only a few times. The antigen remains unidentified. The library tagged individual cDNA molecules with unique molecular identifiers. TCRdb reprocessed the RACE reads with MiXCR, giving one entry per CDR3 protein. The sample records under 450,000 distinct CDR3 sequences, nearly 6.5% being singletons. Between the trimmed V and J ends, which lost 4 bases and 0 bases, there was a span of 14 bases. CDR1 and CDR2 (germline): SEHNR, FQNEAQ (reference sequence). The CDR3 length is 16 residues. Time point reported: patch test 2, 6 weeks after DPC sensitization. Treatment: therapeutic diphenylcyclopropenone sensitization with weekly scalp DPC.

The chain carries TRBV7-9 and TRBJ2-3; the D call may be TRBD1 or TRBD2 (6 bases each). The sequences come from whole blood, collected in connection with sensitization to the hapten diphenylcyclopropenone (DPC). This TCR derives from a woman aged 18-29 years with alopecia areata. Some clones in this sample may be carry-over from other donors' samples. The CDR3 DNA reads TGTGCCAGCAGCTGGGGGGCATCCCTTAGCACAGATACGCAGTATTTT. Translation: CASSWGASLSTDTQYF.